One and the same sample provided the 19 T cell receptor beta chains below, sequenced in a study of T cells in Graves' hyperthyroidism and ophthalmopathy (dated by TCRdb to about 2019). The protocol used for the library was multiplex PCR. The instrument was an Illumina HiSeq 2000. Amplification of TCR beta CDR3 regions was carried out from RNA transcripts. A first-round RT-PCR of the TCR CDR3 used the HTBI primer set with the Qiagen OneStep RT-PCR kit. TCRdb reprocessing: public reads trimmed at Q25 with fastp, clones called with MiXCR, in-frame beta chains kept. Entries are consolidated by CDR3 protein sequence, retaining the most common genes and DNA. This sample is represented by about 770,000 distinct CDR3 sequences; under 20% of them were singletons. Clones ranked in the top ten supply around 15% of the sample. The sample consisted of blood. The receptors stem from a woman aged 50 to 65 with Graves' hyperthyroidism that later progressed to Graves' ophthalmopathy.

The chain links TRBV12-5 to TRBJ2-7; the D is unclear. CDR3 size: 13 residues. In germline, CDR1 is LGHNT, CDR2 FRNRAP. The V and J ends lost 3 bases and 6 bases respectively, with 12 bases between them. The CDR3 protein is CASGFKEIAEQYF. In DNA, the CDR3 is TGTGCTAGTGGTTTCAAGGAGATCGCCGAGCAGTACTTC.

This clonotype was picked up a small number of times. The V gene is TRBV29-1, the J gene TRBJ2-5; D uncertain. V shed 4 bases and J shed 2 bases, with 11 bases lying between them. The germline V gene has CDR1 SQVTM and CDR2 ANQGSEA. CDR3 length: 13 amino acids. DNA of the CDR3: TGCAGCGTTGTTGTCGTCGGGCAAGAGACCCAGTACTTC. It yields the protein CSVVVVGQETQYF.

V and J are TRBV10-3 and TRBJ2-3; 7 nucleotides agree with TRBD1. CDR1 ENHRY and CDR2 SYGVKD come from the germline V gene. The CDR3 extends over 17 amino acids. J was trimmed by 1 base and V by 4 bases; bases with no gene match: 11. CDR3 DNA sequence: TGTGCCATCAGTGCTCCTAACAGGGGCTGGGGCACAGATACGCAGTATTTT. It translates to CAISAPNRGWGTDTQYF.

This clonotype was observed a handful of times. This chain joins TRBV2 and TRBJ1-6, with a weak D call TRBD1 (5 bases). CDR1 and CDR2 (germline): SNHLY, FYNNEI. Trimming removed 6 bases from V and 9 bases from J, with 24 bases in between. This CDR3 is 17 amino acids long. DNA for the CDR3: TGTGCCAGCAGCCAAACTACCCGACCGGGACGTATTTCACCCCTCCACTTT. This translates into CASSQTTRPGRISPLHF.

The chain carries TRBV3-1 and TRBJ2-3; D tentatively fits TRBD1 or TRBD2 (5 bases each). Germline lookup yields CDR1 LGHDT and CDR2 YNNKEL (reference sequence). Trimming pared 4 bases from V and 2 bases from J, leaving 13 bases between. This CDR3 has 15 residues. The CDR3 DNA reads as TGTGCCAGCAGCCCCTCCGGGACCATCACAGATACGCAGTATTTT. As protein: CASSPSGTITDTQYF.

The chain uses TRBV29-1 and TRBJ2-7; tentatively, D is TRBD1 or TRBD2 (5 bases each). Germline V gives CDR1 SQVTM, CDR2 ANQGSEA. V lost 6 bases and J 3 bases, leaving 15 bases between the germline ends. The CDR3 runs to 13 residues. In DNA form, the CDR3 reads TGCAGCGTCGCGTCGGGACGGCTCTACGAGCAGTACTTC. This translates into CSVASGRLYEQYF.

Many counts were recorded for this clonotype. The chain uses TRBV12-3 or TRBV12-4 and TRBJ1-1; D unresolved. V shed 3 bases and J shed 4 bases, with 12 bases lying between them. The CDR3 is made up of 14 amino acids. The CDR3, as DNA: TGTGCCAGCAGTTTTAAAGGGTTGAGCACTGAAGCTTTCTTT. Its protein product is CASSFKGLSTEAFF.

This clonotype came up a few times. This chain uses TRBV27 with TRBJ1-5, with D tentatively TRBD1 (5 bases). V gave up 2 bases and J gave up 5 bases, with 7 bases separating them. This CDR3 is built from 13 residues. Germline V gene sequence: CDR1 MNHEY, CDR2 SMNVEV (reference sequence). The CDR3 here is CASSLRGHQPQHF. DNA of the CDR3: TGTGCCAGCAGTTTAAGGGGCCATCAGCCCCAGCATTTT.

This chain joins TRBV3-1 and TRBJ2-1; a weak D match, TRBD1 (6 bases). Per the germline V gene, CDR1 is LGHDT and CDR2 is YNNKEL (reference sequence). The CDR3 length is 16 residues. The V and J ends lost 4 bases and 0 bases respectively, with 13 bases between them. The CDR3 DNA reads TGTGCCAGCAGCCGGCGCCTGGACAGCTCCTACAATGAGCAGTTCTTC. Residues: CASSRRLDSSYNEQFF.

The gene calls are TRBV28 and TRBJ2-6; D is ambiguous. V lost 5 bases and J 0 bases, leaving 11 bases between the germline ends. Germline V gene sequence: CDR1 MDHEN, CDR2 SYDVKM. The CDR3 is made up of 16 amino acids. Here the CDR3 DNA reads TGTGCCAGCAGTACATGGATACCCTCTGGGGCCAACGTCCTGACTTTC. It translates to CASSTWIPSGANVLTF.

This clonotype was recorded at least ten times. DNA of the CDR3: TGTGCCTGGACCAGGGGTCTCGACGGCACTGAAGCTTTCTTT. Its translation: CAWTRGLDGTEAFF. This rearrangement joins TRBV30 to TRBJ1-1, with D possibly matching TRBD1 (6 bases). With 4 bases removed from V and 4 bases from J, the gap between germline ends came to 16 bases. This CDR3 contains 14 residues. The germline V gene encodes CDR1 GTSNPN and CDR2 SVGIG (reference sequence).

Comment on this clonotype: A read error may explain this, as a much larger clone is one base away. This sequence joins TRBV15 and TRBJ2-5; D is undetermined. The CDR3 is made up of 16 amino acids. The germline V gene has CDR1 LNHNV and CDR2 YYDKDF (reference sequence). Here the CDR3 DNA reads TGTGCCACCAGCAGAGCTGGCGTGTGGCCCCAAGAGACCCAGTGCTTC. Translation gives CATSRAGVWPQETQCF.

The chain carries TRBV6-1 and TRBJ1-2; D remains unclear. V was pared by 1 base and J by 2 bases, with 11 bases between. Germline-derived CDR1 and CDR2 are MNHNS and SASEGT. CDR3 length equals 15 residues. CDR3 in amino acids: CASSEVSSANYGYTF. DNA for the CDR3: TGTGCCAGCAGTGAAGTCTCGTCAGCCAACTATGGCTACACCTTC.

The genes are TRBV4-1 and TRBJ1-4; a weak D match, TRBD1 (5 bases). The CDR3 spans 18 residues. V was pared by 1 base and J by 7 bases, with 22 bases between. The germline V gene encodes CDR1 MGHRA and CDR2 YSYEKL. The CDR3 sequence is CASSQGTGVNRLGEKLFF. In nucleotides, the CDR3 is TGCGCCAGCAGCCAAGGCACAGGAGTAAACCGACTAGGTGAAAAACTGTTTTTT.

The V and J genes are TRBV7-6 and TRBJ1-1, with 8 bases identical to TRBD1. V lost 5 bases and J lost 11; bases outside the gene matches: 16. The CDR3 spans 15 residues. The germline gives CDR1 SGHVS, CDR2 FNYEAQ. Here the CDR3 reads CASSGRDRNTGRAFF. The CDR3, as DNA: TGTGCCAGCAGCGGGAGGGACAGGAATACCGGGAGGGCTTTCTTT.

This clonotype was seen a handful of times. The genes are TRBV2 and TRBJ2-2; D remains ambiguous. V lost 7 bases and J 0 bases, leaving 12 bases between the germline ends. Germline V gene lookup returns CDR1 SNHLY and CDR2 FYNNEI. The CDR3 contains 15 residues. CDR3: CASIGGPPNTGELFF. CDR3 bases: TGTGCCAGCATAGGTGGACCCCCGAACACCGGGGAGCTGTTTTTT.

This clonotype has a handful of counts. The chain couples TRBV20-1 to TRBJ2-7; D may correspond to TRBD1 or TRBD2 (5 bases each). The CDR3 has 15 amino acids. Germline values: CDR1 DFQATT, CDR2 SNEGSKA (reference sequence). V lost 1 base to trimming and J lost 0 bases, with 13 bases between them. CDR3 nucleotide sequence: TGCAGTGCTAGAGCCCGGGACCGAGGCTCCTACGAGCAGTACTTC. This encodes CSARARDRGSYEQYF.

The chain couples TRBV5-1 to TRBJ2-2; TRBD2 agrees at 10 bases. The ends lost 0 bases at V and 5 bases at J; junction bases unmatched: 4. Per germline, CDR1 SGHRS and CDR2 YFSETQ. The length of the CDR3 is 16 residues. CDR3 in DNA: TGCGCCAGCAGCTTGGTTCTAGCGGGGGCTACCGGGGAGCTGTTTTTT. This codes for CASSLVLAGATGELFF.

This clonotype was detected a few times. V usage is TRBV9 and J usage is TRBJ1-6; TRBD1 agrees at 7 bases. There are 14 residues in the CDR3. Germline V gene data show CDR1 as SGDLS and CDR2 as YYNGEE. The J segment lost 7 bases and the V segment lost 4 bases, leaving 5 bases of the junction unmatched. Here the CDR3 reads CASSYQGGNSPLHF. The CDR3 DNA sequence: TGTGCCAGCAGCTACCAGGGGGGAAATTCACCCCTCCACTTT.